The 10 T cell receptor beta chains below were found in one sample sequenced in a study of cytomegalovirus exposure and HLA in healthy donors. Both 60 Vbeta primers and 13 Jbeta primers went into the PCR. Here immunoSEQ multiplex PCR was the method, and the copy in TCRdb shows in-frame clones only, minus some. The sample lists 200,000 or so clones; roughly 80% were seen once. The specimen was PBMCs. The origin of the receptors is a man aged 40-50 years in good health and CMV-seropositive.

J is TRBJ2-5 and V is TRBV19, with 13 nucleotides matching TRBD2. V lost 5 bases to trimming and J lost 4 bases; unmatched junction nucleotides: 10. The CDR3 runs to 17 residues. In germline, CDR1 is LNHDA, CDR2 SQIVND (reference sequence). This CDR3 reads CASSRTSGGPVGETQYF. The CDR3 DNA sequence: TGTGCCAGTAGTCGGACTAGCGGGGGCCCCGTTGGAGAGACCCAGTACTTC.

The rearrangement joins TRBV28 to TRBJ2-7; 9 positions agree with TRBD1. CDR3 length equals 15 residues. The germline V gene encodes CDR1 MDHEN and CDR2 SYDVKM. The trim removed 7 bases at V and 2 bases at J, leaving 9 bases unmatched. The CDR3 loop is CASKIPGQGPYEQYF. CDR3 nucleotides: TGTGCCAGCAAAATACCGGGACAGGGCCCCTACGAGCAGTACTTC.

This clone was seen just once. The chain couples TRBV23-1 to TRBJ1-5; D may be TRBD1 (5 bases). TRBV23-1 is known as an ORF, though its function is uncertain. The CDR3 sequence is 20 residues long. The V end was cut by 3 bases, the J end by 7 bases, with 31 bases between. The CDR3 sequence is CASSQKGRGHPWLRGQPQHF. The CDR3, as DNA: TGCGCCAGCAGTCAGAAAGGGAGGGGCCACCCGTGGCTGCGGGGACAGCCCCAGCATTTT.

This chain links TRBV5-1 with TRBJ2-3; TRBD1 is a possible D gene (5 bases). Germline V CDR1 and CDR2: SGHRS, YFSETQ. The germline V and J ends were trimmed by 2 bases and 5 bases, with 9 bases remaining between them. The CDR3 totals 13 residues. The CDR3 DNA reads TGCGCCAGCAGCTTCGACAGTATAGATACGCAGTATTTT. This sequence encodes CASSFDSIDTQYF. The full variable domain, its missing parts supplied by reference TRBV5-1 and TRBJ2-3, is KAGVTQTPRYLIKTRGQQVTLSCSPISGHRSVSWYQQTPGQGLQFLFEYFSETQRNKGNFPGRFSGRQFSNSRSEMNVSTLELGDSALYLCASSFDSIDTQYFGPGTRLTVL.

The V gene is TRBV7-8, the J gene TRBJ2-3; a weak D match, TRBD2 (5 bases). CDR3 length: 14 residues. V was shortened by 2 bases and J by 12 bases, with 18 bases between the two germline ends. The germline V gene has CDR1 SGHVS and CDR2 FQNEAQ. In nucleotides, the CDR3 is TGTGCCAGCAGCTTATCCCCCATAGCGTCGGACCAGTATTTT. Protein: CASSLSPIASDQYF.

V is TRBV9 and J is TRBJ2-1; D perhaps matches TRBD2 (5 bases). The CDR3 totals 15 residues. V shed 4 bases and J shed 3 bases, with 14 bases lying between them. Germline V gives CDR1 SGDLS, CDR2 YYNGEE. For the CDR3, the DNA is TGTGCCAGCAGCCTCGCGAGCGGCCTCTACAATGAGCAGTTCTTC. It encodes CASSLASGLYNEQFF.

This clone has just a few counts. The J gene is TRBJ1-3, the V gene TRBV19; 7 bases are a match to TRBD1. V lost 6 bases to trimming and J lost 0 bases; unmatched junction nucleotides: 11. Germline loops: CDR1 LNHDA, CDR2 SQIVND (reference sequence). The length of the CDR3 is 17 residues. This chain's CDR3 is CASSDSGTAISGNTIYF. DNA of the CDR3: TGTGCCAGTAGCGATTCCGGGACAGCTATCTCTGGAAACACCATATATTTT.

The chain recombines TRBV19 with TRBJ2-1; D possibly corresponds to TRBD2 (7 bases). V lost 7 bases to trimming and J lost 7 bases, with 20 bases between them. From germline, CDR1 is LNHDA and CDR2 SQIVND (reference sequence). The length of the CDR3 is 15 residues. CDR3 region: CASTPVAGAINEQFF. CDR3 nucleotide sequence: TGTGCCAGTACCCCGGTCGCGGGGGCTATAAATGAGCAGTTCTTC.

The V gene is TRBV4-2, the J gene TRBJ2-2, with D maybe TRBD2 (5 bases). Deletions cut 1 base from V and 4 bases from J, with 19 bases between. The CDR3 extends over 18 amino acids. Looked up from germline, CDR1 is LGHNA and CDR2 is YNFKEQ. The CDR3 DNA follows: TGTGCCAGCAGCCAAGCTGCAGGATCGGGGTTCGGCACCGGGGAGCTGTTTTTT. Protein: CASSQAAGSGFGTGELFF.

This chain connects TRBV7-2 to TRBJ2-7; D is possibly TRBD2 (6 bases). The V end was cut by 1 base, the J end by 12 bases, with 16 bases between. In germline, CDR1 is SGHTA, CDR2 FQGNSA. This CDR3 is built from 13 residues. The CDR3 coding sequence is TGTGCCAGCAGCTTAGGGGGGGTCTACGGAGGGTACTTC. Translation gives CASSLGGVYGGYF.